A single sample gave rise to the 20 T cell receptor beta chains below, sequenced in a study of blood T cell repertoires in COVID-19. Libraries were prepared by immunoSEQ multiplex PCR; TCRdb keeps only in-frame clonotypes and omits some of them. Of some 200,000 clones in the sample, about four fifths were seen once. Sequenced: peripheral blood. These receptor sequences come from a woman aged 25 to 39 who had recovered from COVID-19.

The chain uses TRBV21-1 and TRBJ2-1; the table gives TRBD2 as D, unverified against the DNA. TRBV21-1 is annotated as a pseudogene. The CDR3 length is 18 residues. Written as DNA, the CDR3 is TGTGCCAGCAGCAAAGCCCCCGACTGGACTAGCGGGAGAAATGAGCAGTTCTTC. Its translation: CASSKAPDWTSGRNEQFF.

This clone was seen once. The CDR3 protein is CASSSTTNTEAFF. Written as DNA, the CDR3 is TGTGCCAGCAGTTCCACAACGAACACTGAAGCTTTCTTT. V and J are TRBV6-5 and TRBJ1-1; D is ambiguous. The germline V gene has CDR1 MNHEY and CDR2 SVGAGI. The CDR3 is made up of 13 amino acids. V lost 4 bases and J lost 1, with 7 bases in between.

This rearrangement joins TRBV5-1 to TRBJ2-1, with TRBD1 matching over 12 bases. The CDR3 is made up of 15 amino acids. The V gene's germline CDR1 is SGHRS and CDR2 YFSETQ. V lost 1 base and J lost 8; bases outside the gene matches: 4. CDR3 DNA: TGCGCCAGCAGCTTGTCCGGGACAGGGGGCGATGAGCAGTTCTTC. This sequence encodes CASSLSGTGGDEQFF.

V and J are TRBV6-2 or TRBV6-3 and TRBJ1-5, with 8 nucleotides matching TRBD1. The germline V gene encodes CDR1 MNHEY and CDR2 SVGEGT. Losses at the gene ends were 7 bases for V and 7 bases for J; bases not matched to a gene: 6. This CDR3 is built from 13 residues. CDR3 protein: CASNPGGWQPQHF. The CDR3 bases are TGTGCCAGCAACCCAGGGGGCTGGCAGCCCCAGCATTTT.

The chain joins TRBV28 to TRBJ2-5; TRBD1 agrees at 7 bases. The CDR3 runs 14 residues. Germline CDR1 and CDR2: MDHEN and SYDVKM. V was pared by 5 bases and J by 11 bases, with 14 bases of the junction left unmatched. CDR3 loop: CASSGRGLQSPQYF. The CDR3 nucleotides are TGTGCCAGCAGTGGAAGGGGGCTCCAAAGTCCTCAGTACTTC.

The chain recombines TRBV23-1 with TRBJ1-5; a weak D match, TRBD1 (5 bases). TRBV23-1 is flagged as an ORF with uncertain function. The CDR3 spans 16 residues. V was cut by 0 bases and J by 0 bases, with 9 bases left in between. The CDR3 coding sequence is TGCGCCAGCAGTCAATCACCGGGGGATAGCAATCAGCCCCAGCATTTT. Protein sequence: CASSQSPGDSNQPQHF.

The genes are TRBV28 and TRBJ2-6; D is undetermined. CDR1 and CDR2 (germline): MDHEN, SYDVKM. This CDR3 region has 13 residues. V dropped 3 bases and J dropped 4 bases, with 4 bases sitting between them. CDR3 sequence: CASSFSGANVLTF. In nucleotides, the CDR3 is TGTGCCAGCAGTTTTTCGGGGGCCAACGTCCTGACTTTC.

The chain employs TRBV7-9 and TRBJ1-2; 7 positions match TRBD1. V lost 1 base, J lost 3 bases, and 5 bases stayed unmatched. The germline gives CDR1 SEHNR, CDR2 FQNEAQ (reference sequence). The CDR3 is made up of 15 amino acids. The DNA of the CDR3 is TGTGCCAGCAGCTTAGAGGGACAGCCCTACTATGGCTACACCTTC. It specifies CASSLEGQPYYGYTF.

The chain links TRBV7-2 to TRBJ1-2; D gene unclear. This CDR3 has 14 amino acids. In germline, CDR1 is SGHTA, CDR2 FQGNSA. V gave up 1 base and J gave up 6 bases, with 12 bases separating them. CDR3 nucleotide sequence: TGTGCCAGCAGCTTAGAGTCATGGGCCCATGGCTACACCTTC. Amino acid sequence: CASSLESWAHGYTF.

The chain recombines TRBV9 with TRBJ2-7; no firm D call. The CDR3 is made up of 13 amino acids. V lost 2 bases and J lost 5, with 11 bases in between. The germline V gene has CDR1 SGDLS and CDR2 YYNGEE. The CDR3 nucleotides read TGTGCCAGCAGCGTTCCCGTTCGCGACGAGCAGTACTTC. Its protein is CASSVPVRDEQYF.

V usage is TRBV5-8 and J usage is TRBJ2-2; D gene unclear. CDR1 is SGHTS, CDR2 YDEGEE, per germline. The ends were cut back, 0 bases at V and 0 bases at J, with 6 bases in the middle. This CDR3 is built from 15 residues. The CDR3 loop reads CASSLGLANTGELFF. In DNA form, the CDR3 reads TGTGCCAGCAGCTTGGGTCTAGCGAACACCGGGGAGCTGTTTTTT.

This chain joins TRBV18 and TRBJ1-5, with TRBD1 matching 7 bases. Germline CDR1 is KGHSH and CDR2 is LQKENI. The CDR3 length is 20 residues. Losses at the gene ends were 3 bases for V and 3 bases for J; bases not matched to a gene: 20. In DNA form, the CDR3 reads TGTGCCAGCTCACCGCTGGGGGGTGTGGAGGGGGCGCGGAACAATCAGCCCCAGCATTTT. This encodes CASSPLGGVEGARNNQPQHF.

This clone appeared once. The genes are TRBV3-1 (or the pseudogene TRBV3-2) and TRBJ2-1, with 10 bases fitting TRBD2. V was pared by 4 bases and J by 4 bases, with 1 base of the junction left unmatched. The germline V gene has CDR1 LGHDT and CDR2 YNNKEL (reference sequence). The CDR3 is made up of 14 amino acids. CDR3 protein: CASSRTSGYNEQFF. The CDR3 DNA is TGTGCCAGCAGCCGGACTAGCGGTTACAATGAGCAGTTCTTC.

V gene TRBV12-3 or TRBV12-4 combines with J gene TRBJ1-3; no firm D call. With 2 bases removed from V and 3 bases from J, the gap between germline ends came to 2 bases. This CDR3 has 12 amino acids. CDR3: CASSLHGNTIYF. In nucleotides, the CDR3 is TGTGCCAGCAGTTTACATGGAAACACCATATATTTT.

The rearrangement uses TRBV6-4 and TRBJ2-3; 12 nucleotides align to TRBD2. J lost 3 bases, V lost 0 bases, and 19 bases had no gene match. Germline CDR1 reads MRHNA; CDR2 reads SNTAGT. The CDR3 has 22 amino acids. The CDR3 nucleotides are TGTGCCAGCAGTGACTCCAAATTGGACGAAGGACTAGCGGGATATGAGACAGATACGCAGTATTTT. This translates into CASSDSKLDEGLAGYETDTQYF.

The chain uses TRBV14 and TRBJ1-6; 11 bases match TRBD1. The ends lost 6 bases at V and 7 bases at J; junction bases unmatched: 5. The CDR3 is made up of 15 amino acids. Germline V lookup: CDR1 SGHDN, CDR2 FVKESK. CDR3 DNA sequence: TGTGCCAGCAGTCCCTGGACAGGGGGCAATTCACCCCTCCACTTT. This codes for CASSPWTGGNSPLHF.

The chain employs TRBV6-4 and TRBJ1-5; 7 bases agree with TRBD1. There are 19 residues in the CDR3. CDR1 is MRHNA, CDR2 SNTAGT, per germline. The trim removed 2 bases at V and 0 bases at J, leaving 13 bases unmatched. The CDR3 sequence: CASSDRLWDSAYSNQPQHF. The CDR3, as DNA: TGTGCCAGCAGTGACCGCCTTTGGGACAGTGCATATAGCAATCAGCCCCAGCATTTT.

The V and J genes are TRBV3-1 (or the pseudogene TRBV3-2) and TRBJ2-2; tentative D call: TRBD1 (6 bases). This CDR3 has 14 amino acids. The ends were cut back, 4 bases at V and 3 bases at J, with 9 bases in the middle. CDR1 LGHDT and CDR2 YNNKEL come from the germline V gene (reference sequence). The CDR3 loop is CASSRRGDTGELFF. Here the CDR3 DNA reads TGTGCCAGCAGCCGCAGGGGAGACACCGGGGAGCTGTTTTTT.

This chain joins TRBV28 and TRBJ2-1, with 8 bases identical to TRBD1. Germline lookup yields CDR1 MDHEN and CDR2 SYDVKM. The CDR3 sequence is 15 residues long. V shed 6 bases, J shed 0 bases, and the junction held 4 bases outside the gene matches. The CDR3 spells CASRPGGASYNEQFF. The DNA for the CDR3 is TGTGCCAGCAGACCAGGGGGCGCCTCCTACAATGAGCAGTTCTTC.

This rearrangement joins TRBV28 to TRBJ1-5; D perhaps matches TRBD1 (6 bases). V was pared by 8 bases and J by 2 bases, with 13 bases between. The germline gives CDR1 MDHEN, CDR2 SYDVKM. The CDR3 totals 14 residues. CDR3 sequence (DNA): TGTGCCAGCTCTAGGGGGTCGCGCAATCAGCCCCAGCATTTT. Translation gives CASSRGSRNQPQHF.